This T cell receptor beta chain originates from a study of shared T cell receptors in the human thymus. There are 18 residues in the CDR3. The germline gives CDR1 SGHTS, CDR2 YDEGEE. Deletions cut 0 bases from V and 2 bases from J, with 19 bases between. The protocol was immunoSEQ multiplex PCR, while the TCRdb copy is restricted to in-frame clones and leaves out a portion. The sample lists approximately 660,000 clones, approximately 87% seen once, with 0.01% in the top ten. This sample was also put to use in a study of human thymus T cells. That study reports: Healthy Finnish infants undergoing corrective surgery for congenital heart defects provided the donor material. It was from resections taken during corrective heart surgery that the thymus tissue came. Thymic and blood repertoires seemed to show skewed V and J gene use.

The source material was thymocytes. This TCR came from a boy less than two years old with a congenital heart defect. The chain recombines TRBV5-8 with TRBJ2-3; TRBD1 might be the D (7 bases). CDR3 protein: CASSLAGGGTVDTDTQYF. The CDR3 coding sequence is TGTGCCAGCAGCTTGGCCGGGGGCGGGACAGTAGACACAGATACGCAGTATTTT.